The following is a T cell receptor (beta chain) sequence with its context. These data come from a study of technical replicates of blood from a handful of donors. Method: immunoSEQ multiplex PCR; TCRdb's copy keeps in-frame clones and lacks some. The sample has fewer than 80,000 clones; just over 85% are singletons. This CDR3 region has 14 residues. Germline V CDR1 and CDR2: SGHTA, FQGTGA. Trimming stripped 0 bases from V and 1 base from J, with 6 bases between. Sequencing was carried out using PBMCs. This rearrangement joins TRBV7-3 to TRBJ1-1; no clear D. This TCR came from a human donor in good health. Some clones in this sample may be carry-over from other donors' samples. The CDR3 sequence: CASSLTGSNTEAFF. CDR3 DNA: TGTGCCAGCAGCTTAACCGGGTCGAACACTGAAGCTTTCTTT.